This is a list of T cell receptor beta chains from one sample in a study of blood T cell repertoires in COVID-19. The table came from immunoSEQ multiplex PCR; TCRdb's copy has only in-frame clones and leaves some out. The sample yields about 120,000 clones, over 75% seen once. The sample comprised peripheral blood. The receptor set was obtained from an elderly man with active or convalescent COVID-19. The CDR3 runs from the conserved cysteine through the conserved F or W. A D gene is named only where the DNA matches it firmly. Size is omitted from some rows. Given values are once, few, many or a class for expanded clones.

TRBJ1-5 TRBV24-1 TRBD1 . TGTGCCACCAGCGAGACAGGGCTGAGAAATCAGCCCCAGCATTTT CATSETGLRNQPQHF
TRBJ2-7 TRBV5-6 TRBD1 once TGTGCCAGCAGCTACGGGACAGGGGGTAGCTACGAGCAGTACTTC CASSYGTGGSYEQYF
TRBJ1-4 TRBV7-9 TRBD1 once TGTGCCAGCCGGAACACAGGGGGCGAGGGAAAACTGTTTTTT CASRNTGGEGKLFF
TRBJ2-1 TRBV30 . . TGTGCCTGGAGTCCCCTAAATGAGCAGTTCTTC CAWSPLNEQFF
TRBJ1-2 TRBV15 TRBD1 . TGTGCCACCAGCCGAACCGGGACAGGGTATGGCTACACCTTC CATSRTGTGYGYTF
TRBJ1-6 TRBV28 TRBD1 few TGTGCCAGCAGAACTTCCTCCGGGACAGGAGTCTATAATTCACCCCTCCACTTT CASRTSSGTGVYNSPLHF
TRBJ2-7 TRBV21-1 . . TGTGCCAGCATGATATCGGGGGGCGACCTGGGGGAGCAGTACTTC CASMISGGDLGEQYF
TRBJ2-3 TRBV9 . . TGTGCCAGCAGCGCGATGGGCCGGGGAAGCACAGATACGCAGTATTTT CASSAMGRGSTDTQYF
TRBJ2-1 TRBV6-2/TRBV6-3 TRBD2 . TGTGCCAGCAGTTTAGGGCCCAAAACTAGCGCCCGCTCCTACAATGAGCAGTTCTTC CASSLGPKTSARSYNEQFF
TRBJ1-1 TRBV6-4 . . TGTGCCAGCAGTGTTGAGGAGAACACTGAAGCTTTCTTT CASSVEENTEAFF
TRBJ1-4 TRBV9 TRBD1 . TGTGCCAGCAGCGTAGCCGGACAGGGTACTAATGAAAAACTGTTTTTT CASSVAGQGTNEKLFF
TRBJ1-5 TRBV30 TRBD1 . TGTGCCTGGAGTCAGGGGGTTAGCAATCAGCCCCAGCATTTT CAWSQGVSNQPQHF
TRBJ1-6 TRBV19 . . TGTGCCAGTAGTATGAGGTCGGGGTCCTATAATTCACCCCTCCACTTT CASSMRSGSYNSPLHF
TRBJ1-2 TRBV9 . . TGTGCCAGCAGCTCATCAAGGGGGATTGGCTACACCTTC CASSSSRGIGYTF
TRBJ1-5 TRBV10-3 TRBD1 few TGCGCCACTCGGGACAGGACAAACAATCAGCCCCAGCATTTT CATRDRTNNQPQHF
TRBJ2-1 TRBV2 . once TGTGCCAGCGGGACTCCGGTTAACAATGAGCAGTTCTTC CASGTPVNNEQFF
TRBJ2-2 TRBV7-2 TRBD2 . TGTGCCAGCAGCCCTAGGACTAGCGGGAGGGCCAGGGGTACCGGGGAGCTGTTTTTT CASSPRTSGRARGTGELFF
TRBJ2-7 TRBV5-1 TRBD2 few TGCGCCAGCAGCTCAAGCGGGGGCCTTGCCTACGAGCAGTACTTC CASSSSGGLAYEQYF
TRBJ2-3 TRBV4-3 TRBD2 . TGCGCCAGCAGCACCGGGACTAGCGGAATAGGGACGCAGTATTTT CASSTGTSGIGTQYF
TRBJ2-1 TRBV9 TRBD2 . TGTGCCAGCAGCGCCCCTAGGACTAGCGCCTACAATGAGCAGTTCTTC CASSAPRTSAYNEQFF
TRBJ2-3 TRBV5-4 TRBD1 . TGTGCCAGCAGTAACCGGGACAGGGGCACAGATACGCAGTATTTT CASSNRDRGTDTQYF
TRBJ1-6 TRBV2 . few TGTGCCAGCAGGGACAGATCCTCCTATAATTCACCCCTCCACTTT CASRDRSSYNSPLHF
TRBJ2-7 TRBV7-2 TRBD2 once TGTGCCAGCAGCCTAGCGGGATTTGGGGCTCACGAGCAGTACTTC CASSLAGFGAHEQYF
TRBJ2-5 TRBV5-5 TRBD1 . TGTGCCAGCAGCTCGACGACAGGGGGCGCAGAGACCCAGTACTTC CASSSTTGGAETQYF
TRBJ1-2 TRBV7-2 . . TGTGCCAGCAGCCCGGACTTGGAGGGCTACACCTTC CASSPDLEGYTF
TRBJ1-1 TRBV7-9 TRBD1 . TGTGCCAGCAGCTACTGGACAGGGAGGACTGAAGCTTTCTTT CASSYWTGRTEAFF
TRBJ2-3 TRBV29-1 TRBD2 . TGCAGCGTTGAAGATCTTAAGCGGGAGGGCAGAGATACGCAGTATTTT CSVEDLKREGRDTQYF
TRBJ2-3 TRBV7-2 TRBD2 . TGTGCCAGCAGCTTAGGAGCCCCTAGTAGCGGGGCCATGGATACGCAGTATTTT CASSLGAPSSGAMDTQYF
TRBJ1-5 TRBV24-1 TRBD1 . TGTGCCACCAGTGTCGGGACAGCAAATCAGCCCCAGCATTTT CATSVGTANQPQHF
TRBJ2-4 TRBV6-1 TRBD1 . TGTGCCAGCAGTGAAACCAGGGGGTTAGCCAAAAACATTCAGTACTTC CASSETRGLAKNIQYF
TRBJ1-2 TRBV5-6 TRBD1 . TGTGCCAGCAGCTTATTAGGACAGGGAGCTAACTATGGCTACACCTTC CASSLLGQGANYGYTF
TRBJ1-5 TRBV2 . few TGTGCCAGCAGTGAAGTTTACACAGCTAGCAATCAGCCCCAGCATTTT CASSEVYTASNQPQHF
TRBJ2-1 TRBV4-2 TRBD1 once TGTGCCAGCAGCCAATCACTGGGACAGGGGTCATACAATGAGCAGTTCTTC CASSQSLGQGSYNEQFF
TRBJ1-1 TRBV4-3 . . TGCGCCAGCAGCCAAGCGATTGGGGGCGAAGCTTTCTTT CASSQAIGGEAFF
TRBJ1-1 TRBV18 TRBD1 . TGTGCCAGCTCACCGGACAGGGCCACTGAAGCTTTCTTT CASSPDRATEAFF
TRBJ2-1 TRBV7-8 TRBD2 . TGTGCCAGCACCATGCGGGGCTTGCCGGGGGGAGAGCAGTTCTTC CASTMRGLPGGEQFF
TRBJ1-5 TRBV7-9 . . TGTGCCAGCAGCTTAGACAAGGGAGGGAAACAGCCCCAGCATTTT CASSLDKGGKQPQHF
TRBJ2-1 TRBV21-1 . once TGTGCCAGCAGCAAAGAGAGGGACAATAGCTCCTACAATGAGCAGTTCTTC CASSKERDNSSYNEQFF
TRBJ2-5 TRBV30 TRBD2 . TGTGCCTGGAGCGGGAGGGGACGAGAGACCCAGTACTTC CAWSGRGRETQYF
TRBJ1-2 TRBV30 TRBD1 . TGTGCCTGGGCAACAGGGGGCGGCTATGGCTACACCTTC CAWATGGGYGYTF
TRBJ1-3 TRBV14 . . TGTGCCAGCAGCCAACACCCTCCAGGGTCTGGAAACACCATATATTTT CASSQHPPGSGNTIYF
TRBJ2-7 TRBV15 TRBD1 . TGTGCCACCAGCACCGGGACAGGGCAATTCTACGAGCAGTACTTC CATSTGTGQFYEQYF
TRBJ1-2 TRBV19 TRBD1 few TGTGCTACTCACGTCGGGGACAGGGATGGAGGCTACACCTTC CATHVGDRDGGYTF
TRBJ2-1 TRBV10-3 . . TGTGCCATCAGGTTCTACGATGAGCAGTTCTTC CAIRFYDEQFF
TRBJ2-2 TRBV24-1 . . TGTGCCACCAGGGGGGCTACCGGGGAGCTGTTTTTT CATRGATGELFF
TRBJ2-7 TRBV28 . . TGTGCCAGCAGGACATTCCCATCCTACGAGCAGTACTTC CASRTFPSYEQYF
TRBJ2-5 TRBV9 . . TGTGCCAGCAGCGTAGGTCCTTATCAAGAGACCCAGTACTTC CASSVGPYQETQYF
TRBJ2-7 TRBV2 . . TGTGCCAGCAGTGAATACCAGGTATCAGTCACTCCCGAGCAGTACTTC CASSEYQVSVTPEQYF